The rows below give T cell receptor beta chains drawn from one sample of a study of blood T cell repertoires in COVID-19. The protocol was immunoSEQ multiplex PCR, while the TCRdb copy is restricted to in-frame clones and leaves out a portion. The data hold approximately 260,000 clones, with 80% to 90% observed a single time. The sequencing sample was made of peripheral blood. These receptors all come from a woman in her 70s with COVID-19, enrolled during active disease. Both conserved end residues are part of each CDR3. D genes are given only for firm matches. Clone size, where shown, is once, few, many, or a class for clones that have expanded.

d_gene: TRBD1; abundance: NA; v_gene: TRBV6-5; j_gene: TRBJ2-3; CDR3aa: CASSYSGTEDTQYF; CDR3nt: TGTGCCAGCAGTTACTCCGGGACAGAAGATACGCAGTATTTT
d_gene: NA; abundance: NA; v_gene: TRBV2; j_gene: TRBJ1-6; CDR3aa: CASKEGAGKYSPLHF; CDR3nt: TGTGCCAGCAAAGAAGGGGCAGGGAAATATTCACCCCTCCACTTT
d_gene: TRBD1; abundance: NA; v_gene: TRBV7-2; j_gene: TRBJ2-6; CDR3aa: CASSLGGDRASGANVLTF; CDR3nt: TGTGCCAGCAGCTTAGGTGGGGACAGGGCCTCCGGGGCCAACGTCCTGACTTTC
d_gene: TRBD2; abundance: NA; v_gene: TRBV6-5; j_gene: TRBJ2-3; CDR3aa: CASKLAVSTDTQYF; CDR3nt: TGTGCCAGCAAACTAGCGGTTAGCACAGATACGCAGTATTTT
d_gene: TRBD1; abundance: once; v_gene: TRBV24-1; j_gene: TRBJ1-4; CDR3aa: CATSDSPGQGRTNEKLFF; CDR3nt: TGTGCCACCAGTGATTCCCCGGGACAGGGTCGAACTAATGAAAAACTGTTTTTT
d_gene: TRBD1; abundance: NA; v_gene: TRBV9; j_gene: TRBJ1-1; CDR3aa: CASSDWDRGRNTEAFF; CDR3nt: TGTGCCAGCAGCGATTGGGACAGGGGGAGGAACACTGAAGCTTTCTTT
d_gene: TRBD1; abundance: NA; v_gene: TRBV5-1; j_gene: TRBJ1-2; CDR3aa: CASSISDREHGYTF; CDR3nt: TGCGCCAGCAGCATCTCGGACAGGGAACATGGCTACACCTTC
d_gene: NA; abundance: NA; v_gene: TRBV25-1; j_gene: TRBJ2-7; CDR3aa: CASSSGPYEQYF; CDR3nt: TGTGCCAGCAGTAGCGGACCTTACGAGCAGTACTTC
d_gene: TRBD2; abundance: NA; v_gene: TRBV4-1; j_gene: TRBJ2-1; CDR3aa: CASSPQTSGSYGSSYNEQFF; CDR3nt: TGCGCCAGCAGCCCCCAGACTAGCGGGAGTTATGGGAGCTCCTACAATGAGCAGTTCTTC
d_gene: TRBD1; abundance: few; v_gene: TRBV24-1; j_gene: TRBJ1-2; CDR3aa: CATNSPGTGNYGYTF; CDR3nt: TGTGCCACCAACAGTCCCGGGACAGGAAACTATGGCTACACCTTC
d_gene: NA; abundance: NA; v_gene: TRBV6-2/TRBV6-3; j_gene: TRBJ1-2; CDR3aa: CASSFGQNHPYGYTF; CDR3nt: TGTGCCAGCAGCTTCGGACAGAATCACCCCTATGGCTACACCTTC
d_gene: NA; abundance: NA; v_gene: TRBV29-1; j_gene: TRBJ2-1; CDR3aa: CSVDGEANEQFF; CDR3nt: TGCAGCGTTGACGGGGAAGCCAATGAGCAGTTCTTC
d_gene: TRBD2; abundance: NA; v_gene: TRBV2; j_gene: TRBJ2-7; CDR3aa: CASSPSGAVGGQYF; CDR3nt: TGTGCCAGCAGTCCTAGCGGGGCGGTGGGGGGGCAGTACTTC
d_gene: NA; abundance: NA; v_gene: TRBV30; j_gene: TRBJ1-1; CDR3aa: CAWMTSGRATEAFF; CDR3nt: TGTGCCTGGATGACGTCAGGGAGGGCCACTGAAGCTTTCTTT
d_gene: TRBD1; abundance: NA; v_gene: TRBV3-1/TRBV3-2; j_gene: TRBJ1-6; CDR3aa: CASSLGLQGRRSPLHF; CDR3nt: TGTGCCAGCAGTTTGGGTTTACAGGGGCGTAGGTCACCCCTCCACTTT
d_gene: NA; abundance: NA; v_gene: TRBV10-3; j_gene: TRBJ1-5; CDR3aa: CAISRRVDQPQHF; CDR3nt: TGTGCCATCAGTCGCAGGGTGGATCAGCCCCAGCATTTT
d_gene: TRBD1; abundance: medium-sized; v_gene: TRBV5-4; j_gene: TRBJ1-5; CDR3aa: CASSLGGRGSNQPQHF; CDR3nt: TGTGCCAGCAGCTTAGGGGGCAGGGGGAGCAATCAGCCCCAGCATTTT
d_gene: TRBD1; abundance: NA; v_gene: TRBV25-1; j_gene: TRBJ1-2; CDR3aa: CASSEYAGQRIGYTF; CDR3nt: TGTGCCAGCAGTGAATATGCGGGACAGAGGATTGGCTACACCTTC
d_gene: TRBD2; abundance: NA; v_gene: TRBV15; j_gene: TRBJ2-1; CDR3aa: CATSKEGLAAYNEQFF; CDR3nt: TGTGCCACCAGCAAGGAGGGGCTAGCGGCATACAATGAGCAGTTCTTC
d_gene: NA; abundance: once; v_gene: TRBV28; j_gene: TRBJ2-4; CDR3aa: CASLPLSKNIQYF; CDR3nt: TGTGCCAGCCTTCCACTGTCCAAAAACATTCAGTACTTC
d_gene: NA; abundance: NA; v_gene: TRBV19; j_gene: TRBJ1-2; CDR3aa: CASIPNGRVSGYTF; CDR3nt: TGTGCCAGTATCCCGAACGGCAGGGTGTCTGGCTACACCTTC
d_gene: NA; abundance: NA; v_gene: TRBV6-6; j_gene: TRBJ1-5; CDR3aa: CASSRQVLGNQPQHF; CDR3nt: TGTGCCAGCAGTAGACAGGTTTTAGGCAATCAGCCCCAGCATTTT